A selection of T cell receptor beta chains follows, all from one sample in a study of blood T cells in healthy people across ages. TCRdb re-called the 5' RACE reads through MiXCR, storing one row per CDR3 protein. The table has under 2,000,000 distinct CDR3 sequences, just under 50% seen once. The sample consisted of blood. Source of these receptors: a woman between 35 and 50 years old in good health. The conserved cysteine and the conserved F or W are not part of the CDR3 here.

cdr3_aa,v_call
ASRRTGSFDEQY,TRBV6-6
ASSPWEIRDEQF,TRBV5-1
SAKRDHPADTQY,TRBV20-1
ASSLAGWDYGYT,TRBV5-1
ASSLPGWYEQY,TRBV7-2
ASSLLPRRDTQY,TRBV28
ASTGKIGGYT,TRBV6-6
ASISSWENSEQF,TRBV7-9
ASNPGTVYNEQF,TRBV25-1
ASSSNKGAGNYGYT,TRBV12-3/TRBV12-4
ASSLGSAGGLETQY,TRBV28
ASSFSGTNEKLF,TRBV7-2
ASSGGVFDNEQF,TRBV7-7
ATSDLRDRGYEQF,TRBV24-1
ASSQSFEQF,TRBV4-1
ASSQPTRGTQETQY,TRBV4-1
ASSAAQRAGELF,TRBV5-1
ASSYSTGYYQETQY,TRBV6-5
ASSHPSLTSGRQETQY,TRBV4-2
ASSQVAGGFSYNEQF,TRBV4-1